A single sample is the source of the 31 T cell receptor beta chains below, sequenced in a study of T cells expressing NK-cell markers (dated by TCRdb to the early 2020s). The library was produced with 5' RACE. The run used an Illumina HiSeq 2000. Reads reprocessed by TCRdb are summarized as one entry per CDR3 protein sequence, and DNA is absent. The sample table includes under 500,000 distinct CDR3 sequences. 6% to 9.5% of the sample goes to the ten largest clones. Sequenced sample: blood T cells: a sorted CD56 or NKG2C T cell subset, CD4+ or CD8+ T cells, or bulk PBMC T cells (not recorded which). These receptors originate from a woman aged 18 to 75 in good health.

The chain uses TRBV12-3 or TRBV12-4 and TRBJ2-7; TCRdb's D call, TRBD1, is unchecked because there is no DNA. This CDR3 is 14 amino acids long. The CDR3 reads CASRVNTGPYEQYF.

The V gene is TRBV10-3, the J gene TRBJ1-1; the D call from TCRdb, TRBD1, cannot be confirmed without DNA. The CDR3 contains 15 residues. Germline V gene sequence: CDR1 ENHRY, CDR2 SYGVKD. CDR3 loop: CAISEGGQLNTEAFF.

V and J are TRBV12-3 or TRBV12-4 and TRBJ2-6. The CDR3 is made up of 16 amino acids. CDR3 sequence: CASSTLTGSGANVLTF.

This chain links TRBV13 with TRBJ2-7; absent DNA, TCRdb's TRBD1 call cannot be checked. CDR3 size: 15 residues. Germline values: CDR1 PRHDT, CDR2 FYEKMQ (reference sequence). CDR3 sequence reads: CASSPMGAGVYEQYF. Variable domain in full (rest from reference TRBV13 and TRBJ2-7): AAGVIQSPRHLIKEKRETATLKCYPIPRHDTVYWYQQGPGQDPQFLISFYEKMQSDKGSIPDRFSAQQFSDYHSELNMSSLELGDSALYFCASSPMGAGVYEQYFGPGTRLTVT.

The J gene is TRBJ2-1, the V gene TRBV5-4; as DNA is missing, the TRBD2 call by TCRdb cannot be tested. The CDR3 length is 15 residues. CDR1 and CDR2 (germline): SGHNT, YYREEE (reference sequence). The CDR3 loop reads CASSLYTSTDNEQFF. Supplemented by reference TRBV5-4 and TRBJ2-1, the full variable domain reads ETGVTQSPTHLIKTRGQQVTLRCSSQSGHNTVSWYQQALGQGPQFIFQYYREEENGRGNFPPRFSGLQFPNYSSELNVNALELDDSALYLCASSLYTSTDNEQFFGPGTRLTVL.

The chain joins TRBV20-1 to TRBJ2-7; the TCRdb D gene call, TRBD2, has no DNA to confirm it. The CDR3 contains 14 residues. Germline CDR1 and CDR2: DFQATT and SNEGSKA (reference sequence). The chain's CDR3 is CSAPRAGGPYEQYF.

The chain is built from TRBV4-3 and TRBJ2-1; the TRBD1 assignment by TCRdb is unverifiable without DNA. The CDR3 is 17 residues long. CDR1 and CDR2 (germline): LGHNA, YSLEER. The CDR3 protein is CASSQDPRGRHYNEQFF.

V and J are TRBV6-1 and TRBJ2-1; the D gene TCRdb calls, TRBD2, cannot be checked with no DNA. This CDR3 region has 16 residues. Germline CDR1 is MNHNS and CDR2 is SASEGT. CDR3: CASGATSGLAYNEQFF.

V and J are TRBV7-2 and TRBJ1-2; TCRdb indicates TRBD1, and absent DNA this call remains unverified. CDR3 length: 17 residues. Germline V gene lookup returns CDR1 SGHTA and CDR2 FQGNSA. This chain's CDR3 is CASSFSGTGRSGYGYTF. Based on the CDR3 plus reference TRBV7-2 and TRBJ1-2, the full variable domain is GAGVSQSPSNKVTEKGKDVELRCDPISGHTALYWYRQSLGQGLEFLIYFQGNSAPDKSGLPSDRFSAERTGGSVSTLTIQRTQQEDSAVYLCASSFSGTGRSGYGYTFGSGTRLTVV.

V is TRBV11-2 and J is TRBJ2-7. Germline CDR1 is SGHAT and CDR2 is FQNNGV. The CDR3 sequence is 14 residues long. The CDR3 loop is CASSLATSAYEQYF. Supplemented by reference TRBV11-2 and TRBJ2-7, the full variable domain reads EAGVAQSPRYKIIEKRQSVAFWCNPISGHATLYWYQQILGQGPKLLIQFQNNGVVDDSQLPKDRFSAERLKGVDSTLKIQPAKLEDSAVYLCASSLATSAYEQYFGPGTRLTVT.

CDR3 sequence: CSVATGGHNEQFF. V usage is TRBV29-1 and J usage is TRBJ2-1; TCRdb calls TRBD1, which cannot be checked without DNA. Germline CDR1 reads SQVTM; CDR2 reads ANQGSEA. CDR3 length: 13 amino acids.

The chain carries TRBV12-3 or TRBV12-4 and TRBJ2-2. This CDR3 region has 14 residues. CDR3 residues: CASSLNQAARELFF.

The chain carries TRBV7-2 and TRBJ1-4; TCRdb's D call of TRBD1 is untestable without DNA. From germline, CDR1 is SGHTA and CDR2 FQGNSA. The CDR3 spans 15 residues. This chain's CDR3 is CASSSADRRGEKLFF.

The chain carries TRBV10-3 and TRBJ2-1; TCRdb calls TRBD2, which cannot be checked without DNA. CDR3 size: 16 residues. Germline V CDR1 and CDR2: ENHRY, SYGVKD. CDR3 residues: CAISESGDSTYNEQFF.

CDR3 sequence reads: CASSQEPDGLYF. The chain carries TRBV3-1 and TRBJ2-4. The CDR3 spans 12 residues. From germline, CDR1 is LGHDT and CDR2 YNNKEL (reference sequence).

The rearrangement uses TRBV20-1 and TRBJ2-2; TCRdb returns TRBD1, unconfirmable since there is no DNA. CDR3 size: 15 residues. Germline assignment: CDR1 DFQATT and CDR2 SNEGSKA (reference sequence). The CDR3 protein is CSARVSRAGTGELFF.

The chain recombines TRBV4-1 with TRBJ1-4. Germline CDR1 is MGHRA and CDR2 is YSYEKL. CDR3 length: 16 residues. The CDR3 region is CASSPGLPYDNGKLFF.

This chain connects TRBV20-1 to TRBJ1-5; TCRdb's D call of TRBD1 is untestable without DNA. Germline lookup yields CDR1 DFQATT and CDR2 SNEGSKA (reference sequence). The CDR3 contains 15 residues. CDR3 sequence reads: CSARVPQGSNQPQHF.

The V and J genes are TRBV7-3 and TRBJ2-1; TCRdb outputs TRBD2, but without DNA this stays unchecked. The CDR3 has 15 residues. The germline V gene has CDR1 SGHTA and CDR2 FQGTGA. The CDR3: CASSLSSGRSNEQFF.

This chain links TRBV12-3 or TRBV12-4 with TRBJ2-3; the TCRdb D gene call, TRBD2, has no DNA to confirm it. This CDR3 has 14 residues. CDR3 loop: CASSQRRSTDTQYF.

The chain couples TRBV20-1 to TRBJ2-7. Germline V gene lookup returns CDR1 DFQATT and CDR2 SNEGSKA (reference sequence). This CDR3 spans 14 amino acids. The CDR3 is CSARVAGSSYEQYF.

This chain joins TRBV5-6 and TRBJ2-3. The CDR3 is 11 amino acids. In germline, CDR1 is SGHDT, CDR2 YYEEEE. The CDR3 region is CASIGPDTQYF.

The chain is built from TRBV6-5 and TRBJ2-2; TCRdb outputs TRBD1, but without DNA this stays unchecked. This CDR3 comprises 15 residues. Germline CDR1 MNHEY, CDR2 SVGAGI. CDR3 sequence: CASSYLQGGTGELFF.

The chain is built from TRBV7-2 and TRBJ2-3; the TRBD1 assignment by TCRdb is unverifiable without DNA. Per the germline V gene, CDR1 is SGHTA and CDR2 is FQGNSA. The CDR3 has 15 amino acids. The chain's CDR3 is CASSYRAGPTDTQYF.

The chain carries TRBV2 and TRBJ2-1. This CDR3 is built from 12 residues. Germline V gene sequence: CDR1 SNHLY, CDR2 FYNNEI. The chain's CDR3 is CASRVSRNEQFF. Full variable domain (missing parts from reference TRBV2 and TRBJ2-1): EPEVTQTPSHQVTQMGQEVILRCVPISNHLYFYWYRQILGQKVEFLVSFYNNEISEKSEIFDDQFSVERPDGSNFTLKIRSTKLEDSAMYFCASRVSRNEQFFGPGTRLTVL.

This chain connects TRBV12-3 or TRBV12-4 to TRBJ2-2; TCRdb designates TRBD1, a call that cannot be tested without DNA. This CDR3 is 16 amino acids long. CDR3 region: CASSFGGLIDTGDLFF.

The chain combines TRBV20-1 with TRBJ1-1. The CDR3 runs to 13 residues. Germline CDR1 is DFQATT and CDR2 is SNEGSKA (reference sequence). This CDR3 reads CSARNGRFVEAFF.

This CDR3 reads CSAPLVGLADIDTQYF. This sequence joins TRBV20-1 and TRBJ2-3; TCRdb's D call, TRBD2, is unchecked because there is no DNA. The CDR3 sequence is 16 residues long. In germline, CDR1 is DFQATT, CDR2 SNEGSKA (reference sequence).

This CDR3 reads CASSAREGVRTDTQYF. The chain recombines TRBV5-4 with TRBJ2-3; TCRdb's D gene call, TRBD2, goes unchecked for lack of DNA. The germline CDR1 and CDR2 sequences are SGHNT and YYREEE (reference sequence). This CDR3 is 16 amino acids long.

V usage is TRBV6-2 or TRBV6-3 and J usage is TRBJ2-1; TCRdb indicates TRBD1, and absent DNA this call remains unverified. The CDR3 totals 17 residues. Germline V gene sequence: CDR1 MNHEY, CDR2 SVGEGT. CDR3: CASTPVFRVPNFNEQFF.

V and J are TRBV7-2 and TRBJ2-7; the D call of TRBD2 rests on TCRdb alone, since no DNA is present to check it. Germline loops: CDR1 SGHTA, CDR2 FQGNSA. The length of the CDR3 is 16 residues. This CDR3 is CASSSLGLAGGYEQYF.